The 22 T cell receptor beta chains given below trace back to one sample, sequenced in a study of T cell responses to AZD1222 COVID-19 vaccine. Sequenced by immunoSEQ multiplex PCR; TCRdb stores in-frame clones only, minus some. The data contain about 110,000 clones, around 90% of them singletons. Material: peripheral blood, obtained on day 0 of AZD1222 vaccination. The receptors originated from an adult in good health.

The chain carries TRBV27 and TRBJ1-5; D is unresolved. Trimming took off 6 bases at V and 0 bases at J, with 9 bases between the two ends. There are 14 residues in the CDR3. CDR1 is MNHEY, CDR2 SMNVEV, per germline (reference sequence). This CDR3 reads CASRMDNSNQPQHF. Here the CDR3 DNA reads TGTGCCAGCAGGATGGATAATAGCAATCAGCCCCAGCATTTT.

The chain is built from TRBV4-1 and TRBJ2-7; unclear D gene. Trimming cost V 3 bases and J 7 bases, with 13 bases left between them. Germline-derived CDR1 and CDR2 are MGHRA and YSYEKL. The CDR3 covers 13 residues. The CDR3 sequence is CASSHGMSMEQYF. The CDR3 DNA is TGCGCCAGCAGCCACGGTATGTCGATGGAGCAGTACTTC.

This chain joins TRBV28 and TRBJ2-2, with a weak D call TRBD1 (6 bases). There are 15 residues in the CDR3. Looked up from germline, CDR1 is MDHEN and CDR2 is SYDVKM. The V end was cut by 7 bases, the J end by 2 bases, with 14 bases between. CDR3 DNA sequence: TGTGCCAGCAATACTGCAGGGGTTAACACCGGGGAGCTGTTTTTT. It encodes CASNTAGVNTGELFF.

The rearrangement uses TRBV3-1 (or the pseudogene TRBV3-2) and TRBJ2-1; possibly TRBD2 for D (6 bases). The V and J ends lost 3 bases and 5 bases respectively, with 14 bases between them. This CDR3 contains 15 residues. The V gene's germline CDR1 is LGHDT and CDR2 YNNKEL (reference sequence). The CDR3 DNA reads TGTGCCAGCAGCCATTGGGCTAGCGCTGACAATGAGCAGTTCTTC. This gives the protein CASSHWASADNEQFF.

The chain combines TRBV3-1 (or the pseudogene TRBV3-2) with TRBJ2-3; 8 bases are shared with TRBD1. Germline V gene sequence: CDR1 LGHDT, CDR2 YNNKEL (reference sequence). J gave up 2 bases and V 4 bases, and 8 bases lay outside the gene matches. This CDR3 is built from 16 residues. This CDR3 reads CASSRTTGANTDTQYF. DNA of the CDR3: TGTGCCAGCAGCCGCACGACAGGGGCCAACACAGATACGCAGTATTTT.

V gene TRBV3-1 (or the pseudogene TRBV3-2) combines with J gene TRBJ1-2; TRBD1 is a possible D gene (6 bases). This CDR3 region has 18 residues. CDR1 is LGHDT, CDR2 YNNKEL, per germline (reference sequence). Trimming took 0 bases from V and 3 from J, leaving 20 bases between them. The CDR3 DNA sequence: TGTGCCAGCAGCCAAGAAGGACCCGCAGGGGATTACGACTATGGCTACACCTTC. Its translation is CASSQEGPAGDYDYGYTF.

The gene calls are TRBV7-3 and TRBJ2-7; TRBD2 matches 7 bases. The V gene's germline CDR1 is SGHTA and CDR2 FQGTGA. V lost 2 bases, J lost 3 bases, and 4 bases stayed unmatched. This CDR3 has 14 amino acids. CDR3 nucleotides: TGTGCCAGCAGCTTACAAGCGGGACTCTACGAGCAGTACTTC. It encodes CASSLQAGLYEQYF.

This chain links TRBV19 with TRBJ1-5, with D unclear. Germline CDR1 LNHDA, CDR2 SQIVND (reference sequence). The CDR3 has 14 amino acids. V lost 10 bases and J lost 6, with 19 bases in between. The CDR3 DNA reads TGTGCCACCGATGAGAGGAGATTCGGTCAGCCCCAGCATTTT. Translation: CATDERRFGQPQHF.

The chain joins TRBV3-1 (or the pseudogene TRBV3-2) to TRBJ2-3; weak D call: TRBD1 (7 bases). Germline V gene sequence: CDR1 LGHDT, CDR2 YNNKEL (reference sequence). The length of the CDR3 is 19 residues. Trimming stripped 2 bases from V and 3 bases from J, with 24 bases between. The CDR3 DNA reads as TGTGCCAGCAGCCAATCCCCCCCCCAGGGGGGCCAGAGGACAGATACGCAGTATTTT. Its translation is CASSQSPPQGGQRTDTQYF.

The chain combines TRBV5-1 with TRBJ1-3; D is uncertain. This CDR3 has 14 amino acids. Trimming cost V 1 base and J 4 bases, with 9 bases left between them. From germline, CDR1 is SGHRS and CDR2 YFSETQ. The CDR3 is CASSLSGYGNTIYF. The DNA of the CDR3 is TGCGCCAGCAGCTTGTCGGGGTACGGAAACACCATATATTTT.

The chain is built from TRBV6-6 and TRBJ2-3, with a weak D call TRBD2 (6 bases). CDR1 is MNHNY, CDR2 SVGAGI, per germline (reference sequence). The CDR3 covers 12 residues. Trimming pared 5 bases from V and 11 bases from J, leaving 14 bases between. Here the CDR3 reads CASSRDFQGQYF. In DNA form, the CDR3 reads TGTGCCAGCAGTCGGGACTTTCAGGGGCAGTATTTT.

The chain combines TRBV6-2 or TRBV6-3 with TRBJ2-7; possible D gene TRBD1, 6 bases. The CDR3 loop spans 15 amino acids. Trimming cost V 5 bases and J 3 bases, with 17 bases left between them. Per the germline V gene, CDR1 is MNHEY and CDR2 is SVGEGT. CDR3 coding DNA: TGTGCCAGCAGTCAACAACAGGGAAGCGGCTACGAGCAGTACTTC. Amino acids: CASSQQQGSGYEQYF.

The DNA of the CDR3 is TGTGCCAGTAGTCCCAAGGGACAGCACTACGAGCAGTACTTC. Amino acids: CASSPKGQHYEQYF. The gene calls are TRBV19 and TRBJ2-7; 7 nucleotides match TRBD1. The length of the CDR3 is 14 residues. Trimming removed 5 bases from V and 3 bases from J; junction bases left unmatched: 7. The germline CDR1 and CDR2 sequences are LNHDA and SQIVND (reference sequence). Full variable domain (rest looked up from reference TRBV19 and TRBJ2-7): DGGITQSPKYLFRKEGQNVTLSCEQNLNHDAMYWYRQDPGQGLRLIYYSQIVNDFQKGDIAEGYSVSREKKESFPLTVTSAQKNPTAFYLCASSPKGQHYEQYFGPGTRLTVT.

This sequence joins TRBV10-3 and TRBJ2-5; TRBD1 aligns across 7 bases. The germline V gene has CDR1 ENHRY and CDR2 SYGVKD. Unmatched junction bases numbered 4, after V lost 0 bases and J lost 0 bases. The length of the CDR3 is 16 residues. The CDR3 nucleotides read TGTGCCATCAGTGAGTCACCTACAGGGGACCAAGAGACCCAGTACTTC. The encoded protein is CAISESPTGDQETQYF.

The gene calls are TRBV13 and TRBJ1-3; 10 nucleotides align to TRBD1. Germline V gene lookup returns CDR1 PRHDT and CDR2 FYEKMQ (reference sequence). The V gene end was trimmed by 4 bases and the J gene end by 5 bases; junction bases not matched to a gene: 5. The CDR3 spans 15 residues. CDR3 region: CASSWRTGGRNTIYF. The CDR3 DNA reads as TGTGCCAGCAGCTGGCGGACAGGGGGACGAAACACCATATATTTT.

V is TRBV30 and J is TRBJ2-3, with D perhaps given as TRBD1 or TRBD2 (7 bases each). Germline CDR1 is GTSNPN and CDR2 is SVGIG (reference sequence). This CDR3 has 16 amino acids. V lost 0 bases and J 4 bases, leaving 17 bases between the germline ends. The CDR3 protein is CAWSVRGPGGADTQYF. The CDR3 DNA reads TGTGCCTGGAGTGTAAGGGGGCCAGGGGGGGCAGATACGCAGTATTTT.

The chain has TRBV4-2 and TRBJ1-6; TRBD1 might be the D (5 bases). The germline V gene encodes CDR1 LGHNA and CDR2 YNFKEQ. Trimming stripped 5 bases from V and 7 bases from J, with 21 bases between. The CDR3 is made up of 17 amino acids. DNA for the CDR3: TGTGCCAGCAGCACACGTGTCGGGGCGTTGGCGAATTCACCCCTCCACTTT. This codes for CASSTRVGALANSPLHF.

The chain links TRBV6-5 to TRBJ2-5, with unresolved D. Germline CDR1 and CDR2: MNHEY and SVGAGI. The CDR3 totals 11 residues. V was pared by 2 bases and J by 5 bases, with 3 bases between. The DNA of the CDR3 is TGTGCCAGCAGTTACCGGGAGACCCAGTACTTC. This translates into CASSYRETQYF.

CDR3 nucleotide sequence: TGCGCCAGCAGCCAAGAGCGCCCGGGGGGGTTCACCGGGGAGCTGTTTTTT. This translates into CASSQERPGGFTGELFF. V usage is TRBV4-3 and J usage is TRBJ2-2; 8 bases fit TRBD2. V shed 0 bases and J 4 bases; nucleotides not matched to a gene: 7. Germline V gene lookup returns CDR1 LGHNA and CDR2 YSLEER. CDR3 length equals 17 residues.

The rearrangement joins TRBV7-6 to TRBJ2-3; 8 nucleotides line up with TRBD1. The CDR3 has 15 amino acids. CDR1 is SGHVS and CDR2 is FNYEAQ in the germline V gene. The V gene end was trimmed by 5 bases and the J gene end by 0 bases; junction bases not matched to a gene: 4. As DNA, the CDR3 is TGTGCCAGCAGCATAAGGACAGGGAGCACAGATACGCAGTATTTT. This sequence encodes CASSIRTGSTDTQYF.

The chain carries TRBV2 and TRBJ2-3; 8 bases map to TRBD2. Losses at the gene ends were 2 bases for V and 5 bases for J; bases not matched to a gene: 6. CDR3 size: 15 residues. Germline V gives CDR1 SNHLY, CDR2 FYNNEI. The CDR3 nucleotides read TGTGCCAGCAGTGAATCGGGGGGGGCTGGAGATACGCAGTATTTT. It translates to CASSESGGAGDTQYF.

A single count supports this clone. The chain couples TRBV5-8 to TRBJ1-1, with 9 nucleotides matching TRBD1. CDR1 SGHTS and CDR2 YDEGEE come from the germline V gene. The CDR3 runs to 14 residues. The V segment lost 3 bases and the J segment 3 bases; nucleotides outside the gene matches: 3. The CDR3 is CASSYRGRDTEAFF. In nucleotides, the CDR3 is TGTGCCAGCAGCTACAGGGGGCGGGACACTGAAGCTTTCTTT.